What follows is one T cell receptor beta chain and its context. This clonotype was seen a single time. The target of this receptor is not known. No per-base quality is available; no much larger clone lies one base away. Support from one read is weak. A constant-region primer and ProtoScript II reverse transcriptase were used to reverse-transcribe TCRbeta-specific cDNA from about 0.55 ug total RNA. Construction of the TCRbeta libraries relied on three nested rounds of multiplex PCR, following a slightly modified ARM-PCR procedure. Each of the first two PCR rounds ran for approximately 10 cycles using multiplex TRBV1-TRBV30 forward primers together with a Cbeta reverse primer. A final 25-cycle PCR with Deep VentR polymerase added sample barcodes and Illumina adapters. Before sequencing, amplicons of 200-500 bp were purified from gel using a QIAquick gel extraction kit. TCRbeta amplicons were sequenced on an Illumina HiSeq 2500 with 250-bp paired-end reads. The published analysis was carried out like this. To recover full CDR3 sequences, reads were quality-trimmed using Trimmomatic v0.33 and paired reads were then merged using FLASH v1.2.11. V, D and J germline segments were assigned to the rearranged TCRbeta sequences by MiGEC v1.2.1b. Clonotype statistics and Shannon-Wiener diversity indices were calculated with VDJtools v1.0.0. Except for diversity analysis, only the 250 most abundant clonotypes of each sample were used in subsequent analyses to reduce sampling bias. The public reads were run again by TCRdb, first through fastp at Q25 and then through MiXCR, and only productive beta chains were kept. Each entry is one CDR3 protein sequence, shown with its most common DNA and genes. The V and J calls here are based on TCRdb, not the publication. The sample data list around 88,000 distinct CDR3 sequences, and around 68% of these were observed just once. Of the sample, roughly 30% falls within the top ten clones.

Total RNA and DNA were co-extracted from 20-30 mg of bulk tissue with the AllPrep DNA/RNA mini kit, without cell sorting. Surgical resection was performed in China between November 2015 and March 2016 on about five patients with histopathologically diagnosed primary liver carcinoma. At the time of sampling, the patients had chronic HBV infection and had not received any treatment. Pieces of fresh tumor and adjacent tissue were cut in half, with one half kept in RNAlater at -80 degrees C and the other half sent for histology. This specimen belongs to a study of tumor-infiltrating lymphocytes in primary liver carcinoma (dated by TCRdb to 2016 to 2017). Concerning the study at large: Hepatocellular carcinoma (four) or combined HCC and intrahepatic cholangiocarcinoma (one) was present in the five patients, who were three men and two women aged 30 to 69 years. Tumors of the five patients were stage T1-T3 N0M0 with maximum diameters of 4.2 to 10 cm. Each sample produced about 3.5 to 7.5 million productive TCRbeta reads, and read depth showed no significant difference between tissue types. The study combined TCRbeta repertoire sequencing, expression microarrays and whole-exome sequencing across five regions of each liver tumor, with adjacent normal tissue and blood. TCRbeta repertoire sequencing covered approximately 35 specimens from 5 patients: 25 or so tumor regions, 5 adjacent noncancerous liver tissues and 5 peripheral blood samples. High reproducibility was observed for the technical replicate repertoires, with mean shared-clone rates roughly 0.89 and correlation coefficients above 0.95.

Study-wide findings and limitations: Only the TCR beta chain was sequenced, which likely underestimates true repertoire diversity because unpaired alpha chains were not captured. Only a few patients were included in the study, and the authors note that the findings should be validated in a larger study. Consistent with antigen-driven expansion, pairs of tumor regions showed higher repertoire overlap (mean around 35%) than either tumor-adjacent pairs (around 17%) or tumor-blood pairs (approximately 14%). The top 250 clones accounted for a significantly greater share of the repertoire in tumors than in blood (p = 0.039). Bulk unsorted samples precluded comparing CD4+ and CD8+ T cell repertoires.

V lost 5 bases and J lost 4 bases, and the count of bases not matched to a germline gene is 10. The germline V gene specifies SGHAT as CDR1 and FQNNGV as CDR2. Taken from cysteine to phenylalanine, the CDR3 has 15 residues. Only CDR3 DNA is held: 45 bases, read in frame from base 1. The chain is made from TRBV11-2 and TRBJ2-5; TRBD1 fits 7 bases in the junction. Sequences were obtained from tumor-adjacent normal liver tissue. The clonotype originates from a man in his forties with primary liver carcinoma and hepatitis B virus infection. The CDR3 protein is CASSDRTGEGETQYF. The DNA sequence is TGTGCCAGCAGCGACCGGACAGGAGAGGGAGAGACCCAGTACTTC.